This is a list of T cell receptor beta chains from one sample in a study of blood T cells in healthy people across ages. TCRdb re-derived calls from the 5' RACE reads in MiXCR, one entry per CDR3 protein. The sample lists roughly 1,700,000 distinct CDR3 sequences, approximately 28% occurring once. The specimen was blood. The receptors originated from a woman in her twenties or thirties in good health. Both conserved end residues are part of each CDR3. A D gene is named only where the DNA matches it firmly. Clone sizes are given selectively: once, few, many, or a class where the clone is expanded.

d_gene,abundance,j_gene,v_gene,CDR3nt,CDR3aa
TRBD2,NA,TRBJ2-1,TRBV5-6,TGTGCCAGCAGCTCCCCCCGCCTAGCGGGGGACTACAATGAGCAGTTCTTC,CASSSPRLAGDYNEQFF
TRBD2,few,TRBJ2-5,TRBV20-1,TGCAGTGCTTATCCGGGACTAACCAACAATGAGCAGTACTTC,CSAYPGLTNNEQYF
NA,NA,TRBJ1-3,TRBV7-2,TGTGCCAGCAGCTTATTTCTCAGCTATGGAAACACCATATATTTT,CASSLFLSYGNTIYF
NA,NA,TRBJ1-4,TRBV7-2,TGTGCCAGCAGCACGAGACACCTTCCTAATGAAAAACTGTTTTTT,CASSTRHLPNEKLFF
TRBD2,few,TRBJ2-1,TRBV5-1,TGCGCCAGCACCCCCCTCCGGGCTAGCGGGAGTATGAATGAGCAGTTCTTC,CASTPLRASGSMNEQFF
TRBD2,NA,TRBJ2-1,TRBV7-6,TGTGCCAGCAGCTTAGCGGAGGTCTTGGGAGCGGGAGTCAATGAGCAGTTCTTC,CASSLAEVLGAGVNEQFF
NA,NA,TRBJ2-3,TRBV6-6,TGTGCCAGCACCGTCGAGTTCCAGGGGTCAGAAACGCAGTATTTT,CASTVEFQGSETQYF
TRBD1,NA,TRBJ2-7,TRBV20-1,TGCAGTGGGACAGGGGCAACCTACGAGCAGTACTTC,CSGTGATYEQYF
NA,many,TRBJ2-1,TRBV2,TGTGCCAGCAACCCTTCCCCGGCTGAGCAGTTCTTC,CASNPSPAEQFF
TRBD2,many,TRBJ2-7,TRBV20-1,TGCAGTGCTAGCCTTCGGGAGGGTCTAACCCAGCAGTACTTC,CSASLREGLTQQYF
TRBD2,few,TRBJ2-3,TRBV12-3/TRBV12-4,TGTGCCAGCAGTACCCCCGGGACTAGCGGGAGCACAGATACGCAGTATTTT,CASSTPGTSGSTDTQYF
TRBD2,few,TRBJ2-1,TRBV5-5,TGTGCCAGCAGCTTGACAAGGACTAGCGAGAATGAGCAGTTCTTC,CASSLTRTSENEQFF
TRBD1,NA,TRBJ1-1,TRBV5-4,TGTGCCAGCAGCTGGGGCGGACAGGGCGACACTGAAGCTTTCTTT,CASSWGGQGDTEAFF
NA,NA,TRBJ2-3,TRBV20-1,TGCAGTGCTAGAAGGGGGAGATTAGATACGCAGTATTTT,CSARRGRLDTQYF
NA,NA,TRBJ2-5,TRBV5-1,TGCGCCAGCAGGAGACAGTCCCAAATCCAAGAGACCCAGTACTTC,CASRRQSQIQETQYF
NA,NA,TRBJ1-1,TRBV29-1,TGCAGCGTTGTTGGGTGGTATGCAGGGAACACTGAAGCTTTCTTT,CSVVGWYAGNTEAFF
NA,many,TRBJ2-3,TRBV5-1,TGCGCCAGCAGCTTAGGGACCACCACAGATACGCAGTATTTT,CASSLGTTTDTQYF
TRBD2,few,TRBJ2-3,TRBV5-1,TGCGCCAGCAGCGAGACTAGCGGGGAATCAGATACGCAGTATTTT,CASSETSGESDTQYF
TRBD2,many,TRBJ2-5,TRBV5-1,TGCGCCAGCAGCTTGGAGCCACTAGCGGAAGAGACCCAGTACTTC,CASSLEPLAEETQYF
NA,many,TRBJ1-2,TRBV2,TGTGCCAGCAGTGAATATCGGGGGAATGGCTACACCTTC,CASSEYRGNGYTF
NA,NA,TRBJ2-5,TRBV3-1,TGTGCCAGCAGCCAAGATCGCGGCCGTTTAGAGCAGTACTTC,CASSQDRGRLEQYF
NA,few,TRBJ2-1,TRBV12-3/TRBV12-4,TGTGCCAGCAGGTTAGACAGCTACAATGAGCAGTTCTTC,CASRLDSYNEQFF
NA,once,TRBJ2-1,TRBV29-1,TGCAGCTTACAGGGACGAGCGGGATGGGGGGATGAGCAGTTCTTC,CSLQGRAGWGDEQFF
NA,few,TRBJ1-4,TRBV18,TGTGCCAGCTCCCCCAGTTCCGTCGCTAATGAAAAACTGTTTTTT,CASSPSSVANEKLFF
TRBD2,few,TRBJ2-1,TRBV6-5,TGTGCCAGCAGTTACTCGAGGGCGGGGGGGCGCAATGAGCAGTTCTTC,CASSYSRAGGRNEQFF
NA,many,TRBJ2-5,TRBV10-3,TGTGCCATCAGTGTGGACGGGGGAACTCAAGAGACCCAGTACTTC,CAISVDGGTQETQYF
TRBD2,once,TRBJ2-1,TRBV5-6,TGTGCCAGCTGCCCCGCCCGTAGTCTAGCGGAGGACAATGAGCTTATAAATGAGCAGTTCTTC,CASCPARSLAEDNELINEQFF
NA,once,TRBJ1-2,TRBV5-1,TGCGCCGGCAGCTTGGATACAGGCTATGGCTACACCTTC,CAGSLDTGYGYTF
TRBD2,once,TRBJ2-1,TRBV15,TGTGCCACCAGCAGAGAACAGGGCTGGGCGGGAGGTTCCTACAATGAGCAGTTCTTC,CATSREQGWAGGSYNEQFF
TRBD2,NA,TRBJ2-5,TRBV28,TGTGCCAGCCAGCGGGGGGGCAGACAAGAGACCCAGTACTTC,CASQRGGRQETQYF
NA,NA,TRBJ2-7,TRBV3-1,TGTGCCAGCAGCCAGGAACAGGGTTACGAGCAGTACTTC,CASSQEQGYEQYF
TRBD1,few,TRBJ2-3,TRBV11-2,TGTGCCAGCAGCCAAGGACAGGACGATTACACAGATACGCAGTATTTT,CASSQGQDDYTDTQYF
NA,NA,TRBJ2-3,TRBV24-1,TGTGCCACCAGTGATTTGGGGGAAGATACGCAGTATTTT,CATSDLGEDTQYF
TRBD2,many,TRBJ2-1,TRBV4-3,TGCGCCAGCAGCCAAACCACTAGCGGGACATGGAATGAGCAGTTCTTC,CASSQTTSGTWNEQFF
NA,NA,TRBJ1-2,TRBV10-3,TGTGCCATCACCCAGGACAGCTTCTATGGCTACACCTTC,CAITQDSFYGYTF
NA,many,TRBJ2-1,TRBV11-3,TGTGCCAGCAGCTTAGATCCGAATGAGCAGTTCTTC,CASSLDPNEQFF
TRBD2,few,TRBJ2-1,TRBV18,TGTGCCAGCTCGCCTAGCGGGGGTGGAATAAATGAGCAGTTCTTC,CASSPSGGGINEQFF
TRBD1,NA,TRBJ2-4,TRBV12-3/TRBV12-4,TGTGCCAGCAGTTTCACGGGACAGTATCACCTCTTC,CASSFTGQYHLF
NA,few,TRBJ2-5,TRBV2,TGTGCCAGCCTACCCCGGCGCAGGCGAGAGACCCAGTACTTC,CASLPRRRRETQYF
TRBD2,few,TRBJ2-1,TRBV30,TGTGCCCGCCGAGGTAGCGGGGGAAATGAGCAGTTCTTC,CARRGSGGNEQFF
TRBD1,NA,TRBJ1-1,TRBV7-2,TGTGCCAGCAGCGATCCGGGACAGGGGGTAGCCACTGAAGCTTTCTTT,CASSDPGQGVATEAFF
NA,few,TRBJ2-1,TRBV20-1,TGCAGTGCTAGGGAGGGGGGTGAGCAGTTCTTC,CSAREGGEQFF
TRBD1,NA,TRBJ1-2,TRBV5-6,TGTGCCAGCAGCCCGGAAGACGACAGGGATTATGGCTACACCTTC,CASSPEDDRDYGYTF
TRBD1,NA,TRBJ2-1,TRBV11-1,TGTGCCAGCAGCTCCTTTGACAGGGGCTACAATGAGCAGTTCTTC,CASSSFDRGYNEQFF
NA,NA,TRBJ2-5,TRBV18,TGTGCCAGCTCACCAGTTGACGGCGGCCCTGGGACCCAGTACTTC,CASSPVDGGPGTQYF
NA,once,TRBJ2-5,TRBV7-9,TGTGCCAGCAGTCCTGTCCCGTACGGTGAAGAGACCCAGTACTTC,CASSPVPYGEETQYF
TRBD2,many,TRBJ2-7,TRBV4-3,TGCGCCAGCAGCCCGTTTGACGGGACTAGAGGTGGGTCGAACGAGCAGTACTTC,CASSPFDGTRGGSNEQYF
TRBD1,NA,TRBJ2-7,TRBV7-2,TGTGCCAGCAGCTTAACGGACAGGGGTCCCTACGAGCAGTACTTC,CASSLTDRGPYEQYF
NA,many,TRBJ2-1,TRBV5-5,TGTGCCAGCAGCTACCGTCCGGACGGCGGCTCCTACAATGAGCAGTTCTTC,CASSYRPDGGSYNEQFF
TRBD1,NA,TRBJ2-2,TRBV14,TGTGCCAGCAGCCAAGTCCAGGGGGCGAACACCGGGGAGCTGTTTTTT,CASSQVQGANTGELFF
TRBD2,NA,TRBJ2-6,TRBV5-1,TGCGCCAGCAGCTGGGGGAGGGAGGGGGCCAACGTCCTGACTTTC,CASSWGREGANVLTF
NA,many,TRBJ1-2,TRBV4-1,TGCGCCAGCAGCTTGACCAGGGGCAACTATGGCTACACCTTC,CASSLTRGNYGYTF
TRBD1,few,TRBJ2-7,TRBV28,TGTGCCAGCAGCGCCCCTTTAAGGACAGGGGTAATCGAGCAGTACTTC,CASSAPLRTGVIEQYF
NA,many,TRBJ2-5,TRBV7-9,TGTGCCAGCAGCTTAGGGACCCTCTTGCGAGAGACCCAGTACTTC,CASSLGTLLRETQYF
TRBD1,NA,TRBJ2-5,TRBV7-2,TGTGCCAGCAGCTCGGGGATGGACAGGGGAATTGAGAAGACCCAGTACTTC,CASSSGMDRGIEKTQYF
NA,few,TRBJ2-1,TRBV29-1,TGCAGCGTTGACGAAGGCAGGAGGGGCGCCTCGTACAATGAGCAGTTCTTC,CSVDEGRRGASYNEQFF
NA,few,TRBJ1-3,TRBV20-1,TGCAGTGCTAGTGAAACAGGCGGCCCGAGCACCATATATTTT,CSASETGGPSTIYF
TRBD2,many,TRBJ2-7,TRBV6-2/TRBV6-3,TGTGCCAGCAGACCCCCGGGACCAGCGGGATATGAGCAGTACTTC,CASRPPGPAGYEQYF
TRBD2,NA,TRBJ2-3,TRBV7-2,TGTGCCAGCAGCACTAGTAGCGGGAGGGCCCGAGCAGATACGCAGTATTTT,CASSTSSGRARADTQYF
NA,NA,TRBJ1-6,TRBV20-1,TGCAGTGGGCGACGGGGGGAAAGTTCACCCCTCCACTTT,CSGRRGESSPLHF